A single count supports the clone carrying this T cell receptor beta chain. The germline CDR1 and CDR2 sequences are GTSNPN and SVGIG (reference sequence). J gave up 3 bases and V 2 bases, and 7 bases lay outside the gene matches. This CDR3 comprises 15 residues. This specimen belongs to a study of blood T cell repertoires in COVID-19. Study information: Acute-phase and convalescent COVID-19 samples originated in the United States, Italy and Spain. Sources were T cells, B-cell-depleted T cells, or PBMCs; the material itself was cDNA or gDNA.

Original processing notes: Nucleated cell number was recorded as an estimate derived from reference gene primer amplification. Assay used: immunoSEQ multiplex PCR; TCRdb lists only in-frame clones, some missing. For V, J and clone size, that table is used; D and trimming come from the DNA. The sample carries about 300,000 clones, around four fifths recorded once. The sample comprised peripheral blood. This receptor was obtained from a woman between 50 and 59 years old with acute or convalescent COVID-19. The chain combines TRBV30 with TRBJ1-3, with TRBD1 identical over 7 bases. CDR3 DNA sequence: TGTGCCTGGAGTCTCGACAGGGCCCATGGAAACACCATATATTTT. Its translation: CAWSLDRAHGNTIYF.